This T cell receptor beta chain comes out of a study of T cells in Graves' hyperthyroidism and ophthalmopathy. Whole-study findings and limits: Ophthalmopathy, as predicted by the model, came a median roughly 6.3 months after the prediction. Ophthalmopathy could be told apart from stable hyperthyroidism with a 13 V-J model.

The CDR3 regions of TCR beta were amplified from RNA transcripts. First-round RT-PCR of the TCR CDR3 relied on the HTBI primer set. Each CDR3 protein gets one entry after TCRdb re-called the multiplex PCR reads with MiXCR. The data hold roughly 520,000 distinct CDR3 sequences, with roughly 25% observed a single time. Germline CDR1 reads MDHEN; CDR2 reads SYDVKM. After removal of 5 bases from V and 1 base from J, the junction contained 5 bases not matched to a gene. The CDR3 sequence is 15 residues long. Notes on this clonotype: Antigen unknown.

This sequence originates from a woman aged 25 to 39 with Graves' ophthalmopathy. The chain uses TRBV28 and TRBJ1-5, with 7 bases lining up with TRBD1. The sequenced material came from blood. The CDR3 sequence is CASSLRQGSNQPQHF. The CDR3 DNA is TGTGCCAGCAGTCTTAGACAGGGAAGCAATCAGCCCCAGCATTTT.